Below are 12 T cell receptor beta chains sequenced from a single sample in a study of human T cells and chemical hapten exposure. Each CDR3 protein gets one entry after TCRdb re-called the RACE reads with MiXCR. The sample contains more than 85,000 distinct CDR3 sequences, roughly a tenth of which appear only once. Time point: patch test 2, 6 weeks after DPC sensitization. The treatment here: therapeutic diphenylcyclopropenone sensitization with weekly scalp DPC. The sample consisted of whole blood, taken in connection with sensitization to the hapten diphenylcyclopropenone (DPC). The receptor set was obtained from a woman aged 40-49 years with alopecia areata. Some clones in this sample may be carry-over from other donors' samples.

This clonotype was seen repeatedly, ten times or more. The chain combines TRBV11-2 with TRBJ2-5; possible D gene TRBD1, 7 bases. CDR3 length: 18 amino acids. Trimming pared 0 bases from V and 4 bases from J, leaving 21 bases between. The V gene's germline CDR1 is SGHAT and CDR2 FQNNGV. CDR3 region: CASSLDGGGVFRGETQYF. The CDR3 DNA follows: TGTGCCAGCAGCTTAGATGGAGGGGGCGTATTCCGTGGAGAGACCCAGTACTTC.

This clonotype was seen many times. The genes are TRBV10-2 and TRBJ2-2; maybe TRBD1 (5 bases). The V gene's germline CDR1 is WSHSY and CDR2 SAAADI. This CDR3 region has 14 residues. Trimming removed 4 bases from V and 1 base from J, with 7 bases in between. The CDR3 nucleotides are TGCGCCAGCAGTGGGGGCCTGAACACCGGGGAGCTGTTTTTT. This encodes CASSGGLNTGELFF.

In its sample, this clonotype ranks as medium-sized (0.01 to 0.1%). The rearrangement uses TRBV6-5 and TRBJ2-5, with 8 bases identical to TRBD2. Germline-derived CDR1 and CDR2 are MNHEY and SVGAGI. Trimming took 4 bases from V and 5 from J; bases not matched to a gene: 12. The CDR3 runs to 16 residues. CDR3 coding DNA: TGTGCCAGCAGTTTTAGCGGGGACCAACTCGGGGAGACCCAGTACTTC. This translates into CASSFSGDQLGETQYF.

This clonotype has just a few counts. This chain uses TRBV5-1 with TRBJ2-5, with TRBD1 matching 8 bases. This CDR3 has 15 amino acids. With 6 bases clipped from V and 2 bases from J, the junction kept 9 bases outside the gene matches. In germline, CDR1 is SGHRS, CDR2 YFSETQ. Written as DNA, the CDR3 is TGCGCCAGCAACGGACAGGGTGCTGCACAAGAGACCCAGTACTTC. Translation: CASNGQGAAQETQYF.

This clonotype appeared many times. The chain employs TRBV2 and TRBJ2-7; 11 bases map to TRBD1. Trimming at V came to 6 bases and at J to 2 bases, leaving 6 bases not matched to a gene. Germline V CDR1 and CDR2: SNHLY, FYNNEI. CDR3 length equals 15 residues. CDR3 coding DNA: TGTGCCAGCAGCGATGGGACAGGGGGACCCTACGAGCAGTACTTC. It codes for CASSDGTGGPYEQYF. Full variable domain (remainder filled in from reference TRBV2 and TRBJ2-7): EPEVTQTPSHQVTQMGQEVILRCVPISNHLYFYWYRQILGQKVEFLVSFYNNEISEKSEIFDDQFSVERPDGSNFTLKIRSTKLEDSAMYFCASSDGTGGPYEQYFGPGTRLTVT.

The rearrangement joins TRBV2 to TRBJ1-5, with TRBD1 identical over 9 bases. V shed 4 bases and J 6 bases; nucleotides not matched to a gene: 7. This CDR3 has 15 residues. Germline values: CDR1 SNHLY, CDR2 FYNNEI. In nucleotides, the CDR3 is TGTGCCAGCAGTGTGCTAGGACAGGGGACTCAGCCCCAGCATTTT. Protein sequence: CASSVLGQGTQPQHF. The full variable domain, rest sourced from reference TRBV2 and TRBJ1-5, is EPEVTQTPSHQVTQMGQEVILRCVPISNHLYFYWYRQILGQKVEFLVSFYNNEISEKSEIFDDQFSVERPDGSNFTLKIRSTKLEDSAMYFCASSVLGQGTQPQHFGDGTRLSIL.

This clonotype has just a few counts. The V call is TRBV7-2, the J call TRBJ2-3; D gene ambiguous. CDR1 is SGHTA, CDR2 FQGNSA, per germline. The CDR3 is made up of 13 amino acids. V gave up 3 bases and J gave up 3 bases, with 7 bases separating them. The CDR3 coding sequence is TGTGCCAGCAGCTTCCGTGGGACAGATACGCAGTATTTT. Protein sequence: CASSFRGTDTQYF.

The J gene is TRBJ2-3, the V gene TRBV4-1; D is uncertain. V dropped 4 bases and J dropped 2 bases, with 19 bases sitting between them. Germline V CDR1 and CDR2: MGHRA, YSYEKL. CDR3 length: 17 amino acids. CDR3 loop: CASSPLRHPSVTDTQYF. The CDR3 nucleotides read TGCGCCAGCAGCCCTCTCCGACACCCCTCAGTCACAGATACGCAGTATTTT.

A few counts support this clonotype. J is TRBJ2-3 and V is TRBV9; no clear D gene. The V gene's germline CDR1 is SGDLS and CDR2 YYNGEE. This CDR3 spans 14 amino acids. With 0 bases removed from V and 5 bases from J, the gap between germline ends came to 10 bases. The CDR3 sequence: CASSVGGVGDTQYF. CDR3 nucleotides: TGTGCCAGCAGCGTAGGAGGAGTAGGAGATACGCAGTATTTT.

J is TRBJ2-5 and V is TRBV11-2; 11 bases are a match to TRBD2. The CDR3 sequence is 17 residues long. The germline gives CDR1 SGHAT, CDR2 FQNNGV. J was trimmed by 2 bases and V by 3 bases; bases with no gene match: 8. CDR3 DNA: TGTGCCAGCAGCTTGGGGTCACTAGCGGGGGATCAAGAGACCCAGTACTTC. It codes for CASSLGSLAGDQETQYF.

This clonotype was picked up many times. The chain employs TRBV12-3 or TRBV12-4 and TRBJ1-3; D unresolved. V dropped 4 bases and J dropped 0 bases, with 13 bases sitting between them. This CDR3 contains 16 residues. The CDR3 sequence is CASSSDSFDSGNTIYF. CDR3 coding DNA: TGTGCCAGCAGTTCCGACTCTTTCGACTCTGGAAACACCATATATTTT.

This clonotype showed up just a few times. The rearrangement links TRBV7-9 to TRBJ1-1, with a weak D call TRBD1 (6 bases). Germline CDR1 is SEHNR and CDR2 is FQNEAQ (reference sequence). Between the trimmed V and J ends, which lost 5 bases and 1 base, there was a span of 23 bases. CDR3 length: 18 amino acids. DNA of the CDR3: TGTGCCAGCAGCCTAGTGCACGGACAGATTGAACGGAACACTGAAGCTTTCTTT. It translates to CASSLVHGQIERNTEAFF. The whole variable domain, remainder taken from reference TRBV7-9 and TRBJ1-1, is DTGVSQNPRHKITKRGQNVTFRCDPISEHNRLYWYRQTLGQGPEFLTYFQNEAQLEKSRLLSDRFSAERPKGSFSTLEIQRTEQGDSAMYLCASSLVHGQIERNTEAFFGQGTRLTVV.